This entry is about one T cell receptor beta chain. In the original processing: Amplification of reference gene primers provided the estimated nucleated cell counts. The table came from immunoSEQ multiplex PCR; TCRdb's copy has only in-frame clones and leaves some out. From that table come the V and J calls and clone size; the DNA was used to work out D and trimming. Of approximately 70,000 clones in the sample, roughly 79% were seen once. V lost 2 bases, J lost 7 bases, and 12 bases lay in between. The CDR3 length is 13 residues. The germline V gene has CDR1 SQVTM and CDR2 ANQGSEA. This record comes from a study of blood T cell repertoires in COVID-19. Overall study context: Samples representing acute and convalescent COVID-19 were sourced from the United States, Italy and Spain. PBMCs, B-cell-depleted T cells, or T cells were the source of the cDNA or gDNA that made up the material.

The chain employs TRBV29-1 and TRBJ1-3; D perhaps matches TRBD1 (5 bases). Sequencing used peripheral blood. The TCR comes from a woman aged 55-75 years with acute or convalescent COVID-19. CDR3 sequence (DNA): TGCAGCGTTGAATGGGCAGGGTCCAACACCATATATTTT. Protein sequence: CSVEWAGSNTIYF.